A single sample gave rise to the 27 T cell receptor beta chains below, sequenced in a study of blood T cell repertoires in COVID-19. The method was immunoSEQ multiplex PCR; TCRdb's version includes in-frame clones alone and lacks a portion of them. The sample records 45,000 to 55,000 clones, 86% being singletons. Material for sequencing was peripheral blood. The receptors were sampled from a woman aged 80 or over with acute or convalescent COVID-19.

The rearrangement joins TRBV11-3 to TRBJ1-4; 7 bases align to TRBD1. V lost 5 bases to trimming and J lost 0 bases; unmatched junction nucleotides: 9. Germline CDR1 reads SGHNT; CDR2 reads YENEEA. The CDR3 covers 17 residues. Here the CDR3 DNA reads TGTGCCAGCAGCCCCCGATTCCAGGGGGCAACTAATGAAAAACTGTTTTTT. The encoded protein is CASSPRFQGATNEKLFF.

This chain uses TRBV9 with TRBJ1-2, with TRBD1 matching over 8 bases. Trimming removed 0 bases from V and 5 bases from J; junction bases left unmatched: 6. From germline, CDR1 is SGDLS and CDR2 YYNGEE. The CDR3 has 15 residues. CDR3 bases: TGTGCCAGCAGCGTAGAAGGCACAGGGGGGTATGGCTACACCTTC. It codes for CASSVEGTGGYGYTF.

The chain is built from TRBV2 and TRBJ1-1; 8 bases map to TRBD1. The CDR3 consists of 18 residues. Trimming at V came to 0 bases and at J to 2 bases, leaving 11 bases not matched to a gene. Germline V gene sequence: CDR1 SNHLY, CDR2 FYNNEI. The CDR3 reads CASSEALGPGTGNTEAFF. In DNA form, the CDR3 reads TGTGCCAGCAGTGAAGCGCTCGGGCCTGGGACAGGTAACACTGAAGCTTTCTTT.

This chain joins TRBV19 and TRBJ2-5; 7 nucleotides line up with TRBD1. Per germline, CDR1 LNHDA and CDR2 SQIVND (reference sequence). This CDR3 comprises 14 residues. Losses at the gene ends were 2 bases for V and 3 bases for J; bases not matched to a gene: 3. The CDR3 spells CASSITGQKETQYF. The CDR3 region has the DNA TGTGCCAGTAGTATAACGGGACAGAAAGAGACCCAGTACTTC.

The CDR3 spells CASQRTGILNTEAFF. The CDR3 DNA reads TGCGCCAGCCAACGGACAGGAATTTTGAACACTGAAGCTTTCTTT. The chain employs TRBV4-1 and TRBJ1-1; 7 nucleotides match TRBD1. Per the germline V gene, CDR1 is MGHRA and CDR2 is YSYEKL. CDR3 length equals 15 residues. The junction had 9 bases not matched to a gene; V was cut back by 8 bases and J by 0 bases.

V is TRBV5-1 and J is TRBJ1-6; the D is unclear. The CDR3 spans 14 residues. V was clipped by 0 bases and J by 7 bases, with 8 bases between them. Germline V gene sequence: CDR1 SGHRS, CDR2 YFSETQ. The CDR3 region is CASSLAAANSPLHF. The CDR3 bases are TGCGCCAGCAGCTTGGCGGCGGCGAATTCACCCCTCCACTTT.

In its sample, this clone was seen once. The chain is built from TRBV6-5 and TRBJ2-5; 11 bases align to TRBD2. Looked up from germline, CDR1 is MNHEY and CDR2 is SVGAGI. V trimming: 2 bases; J trimming: 5 bases; junction bases outside the gene matches: 4. The CDR3 loop spans 15 amino acids. The CDR3 is CASSYSSGRVETQYF. CDR3 in DNA: TGTGCCAGCAGTTACAGTAGCGGGAGGGTGGAGACCCAGTACTTC.

The J gene is TRBJ2-3, the V gene TRBV11-2, with TRBD2 matching over 9 bases. The CDR3 length is 17 residues. Trimming at V came to 2 bases and at J to 0 bases, leaving 6 bases not matched to a gene. CDR1 and CDR2 from the germline V gene are SGHAT and FQNNGV. The CDR3 spells CASSLRAGGFSTDTQYF. The CDR3 DNA reads TGTGCCAGCAGCTTAAGGGCGGGAGGGTTTAGCACAGATACGCAGTATTTT.

The CDR3 loop reads CASGLGHRTQGETQYF. CDR3 sequence (DNA): TGTGCTAGTGGTTTGGGTCACAGGACCCAGGGGGAGACCCAGTACTTC. This rearrangement joins TRBV12-5 to TRBJ2-5; D possibly corresponds to TRBD1 (6 bases). The CDR3 runs 16 residues. Germline lookup yields CDR1 LGHNT and CDR2 FRNRAP. V lost 1 base and J 5 bases, leaving 17 bases between the germline ends.

The rearrangement joins TRBV5-6 to TRBJ2-5; D not certain. This CDR3 spans 13 amino acids. V shed 2 bases and J shed 2 bases, with 7 bases lying between them. Germline V CDR1 and CDR2: SGHDT, YYEEEE. CDR3 nucleotide sequence: TGTGCCAGCAGCTTCACAGAACAAGAGACCCAGTACTTC. Translated, it gives CASSFTEQETQYF.

The chain employs TRBV11-1 and TRBJ2-3; 7 bases align to TRBD2. Germline loops: CDR1 SGHAT, CDR2 FQDESV (reference sequence). V was clipped by 2 bases and J by 0 bases; unmatched bases: 5. The CDR3 is made up of 16 amino acids. The CDR3 loop is CASSLRSGGSTDTQYF. The CDR3 DNA is TGTGCCAGCAGCTTACGATCGGGAGGCAGCACAGATACGCAGTATTTT. The variable domain in full, with the rest retrieved from reference TRBV11-1 and TRBJ2-3, is EAEVAQSPRYKITEKSQAVAFWCDPISGHATLYWYRQILGQGPELLVQFQDESVVDDSQLPKDRFSAERLKGVDSTLKIQPAELGDSAMYLCASSLRSGGSTDTQYFGPGTRLTVL.

The chain carries TRBV3-1 (or the pseudogene TRBV3-2) and TRBJ2-2; 9 bases are shared with TRBD1. CDR1 LGHDT and CDR2 YNNKEL come from the germline V gene (reference sequence). The CDR3 has 15 amino acids. V lost 4 bases to trimming and J lost 8 bases; unmatched junction nucleotides: 8. CDR3 sequence (DNA): TGTGCCAGCAGCCTGGGACAGGGTTTATATGGGGAGCTGTTTTTT. Protein sequence: CASSLGQGLYGELFF.

J is TRBJ1-6 and V is TRBV28; 12 nucleotides agree with TRBD1. Trimming took 6 bases from V and 0 from J; bases not matched to a gene: 12. There are 20 residues in the CDR3. Germline V lookup: CDR1 MDHEN, CDR2 SYDVKM. The CDR3 DNA reads TGTGCCAGCAGGGGGACAGGGGGCGTAGCGTTAAACTCCTATAATTCACCCCTCCACTTT. It codes for CASRGTGGVALNSYNSPLHF.

V is TRBV14 and J is TRBJ2-1; 7 nucleotides match TRBD1. Germline CDR1 SGHDN, CDR2 FVKESK. The J segment lost 8 bases and the V segment lost 4 bases, leaving 8 bases of the junction unmatched. This CDR3 spans 14 amino acids. This CDR3 is CASSPMGQIHEQFF. The CDR3 nucleotides read TGTGCCAGCAGCCCTATGGGACAGATCCATGAGCAGTTCTTC.

This sequence joins TRBV7-2 and TRBJ1-3; 7 bases are a match to TRBD1. The CDR3 consists of 15 residues. Germline V gives CDR1 SGHTA, CDR2 FQGNSA. Trimming at V came to 5 bases and at J to 4 bases, leaving 8 bases not matched to a gene. This CDR3 is CASSPVPGQGNTIYF. Written as DNA, the CDR3 is TGTGCCAGCAGCCCAGTCCCGGGACAGGGAAACACCATATATTTT.

The CDR3: CSVGAVSNQPQHF. In nucleotides, the CDR3 is TGCAGCGTTGGGGCAGTTAGCAATCAGCCCCAGCATTTT. The chain joins TRBV29-1 to TRBJ1-5; no firm D call. The CDR3 loop spans 13 amino acids. Between the trimmed V and J ends, which lost 4 bases and 0 bases, there was a span of 7 bases. Germline V gene data show CDR1 as SQVTM and CDR2 as ANQGSEA. The full variable domain, with the rest looked up from reference TRBV29-1 and TRBJ1-5, is SAVISQKPSRDICQRGTSLTIQCQVDSQVTMMFWYRQQPGQSLTLIATANQGSEATYESGFVIDKFPISRPNLTFSTLTVSNMSPEDSSIYLCSVGAVSNQPQHFGDGTRLSIL.

This chain connects TRBV28 to TRBJ2-7; a weak D match, TRBD1 (6 bases). The CDR3 is 16 amino acids. In germline, CDR1 is MDHEN, CDR2 SYDVKM. Trimming took 4 bases from V and 0 from J, leaving 16 bases between them. CDR3 sequence: CASSSIRQASSYEQYF. In nucleotides, the CDR3 is TGTGCCAGCAGTTCTATCCGACAGGCGAGCTCCTACGAGCAGTACTTC. Based on the CDR3 plus reference TRBV28 and TRBJ2-7, the full variable domain is DVKVTQSSRYLVKRTGEKVFLECVQDMDHENMFWYRQDPGLGLRLIYFSYDVKMKEKGDIPEGYSVSREKKERFSLILESASTNQTSMYLCASSSIRQASSYEQYFGPGTRLTVT.

V gene TRBV12-3 or TRBV12-4 combines with J gene TRBJ1-2, with D hard to call. The CDR3 extends over 13 amino acids. Trimming cost V 6 bases and J 0 bases, with 8 bases left between them. CDR3 in amino acids: CASRVTANYGYTF. The CDR3 nucleotides read TGTGCCAGCAGGGTCACTGCTAACTATGGCTACACCTTC.

This sequence joins TRBV21-1 and TRBJ2-7; TRBD1, the D gene given by the table, was not confirmed from the DNA. TRBV21-1 is recorded as a pseudogene. CDR3 length: 15 residues. CDR3 in DNA: TGTGCCAGCCAGTACTTGCAGGAGGCCAGGGGCGAGCAGTACGTC. The encoded protein is CASQYLQEARGEQYV.

This rearrangement joins TRBV2 to TRBJ1-4, with 10 nucleotides matching TRBD1. The ends lost 6 bases at V and 6 bases at J; junction bases unmatched: 4. The CDR3 extends over 14 amino acids. Germline V gives CDR1 SNHLY, CDR2 FYNNEI. CDR3 DNA: TGTGCCAGCAGGACCGGGACAGGGGATGAAAAACTGTTTTTT. The encoded protein is CASRTGTGDEKLFF.

This chain connects TRBV18 to TRBJ2-3; maybe TRBD1 (5 bases). Germline V gene lookup returns CDR1 KGHSH and CDR2 LQKENI. The CDR3 length is 15 residues. The V gene lost 1 base and the J gene lost 5 bases, with 13 bases spanning the gap. The CDR3 loop reads CASSPLSLTEDTQYF. Written as DNA, the CDR3 is TGTGCCAGCTCACCACTCTCGTTGACAGAAGATACGCAGTATTTT.

The chain combines TRBV6-6 with TRBJ2-1, with 11 bases that match TRBD2. This CDR3 comprises 15 residues. J gave up 8 bases and V 5 bases, and 8 bases lay outside the gene matches. The V gene's germline CDR1 is MNHNY and CDR2 SVGAGI (reference sequence). CDR3 sequence (DNA): TGTGCCAGCAGTGTAGCGGGAGGGCCAAAGGATGAGCAGTTCTTC. Translating gives CASSVAGGPKDEQFF.

The chain recombines TRBV9 with TRBJ2-5, with D tentatively TRBD1 (6 bases). The length of the CDR3 is 15 residues. The V end was cut by 0 bases, the J end by 1 base, with 10 bases between. Germline V gene sequence: CDR1 SGDLS, CDR2 YYNGEE. CDR3 in amino acids: CASSVGTRGQETQYF. The DNA for the CDR3 is TGTGCCAGCAGCGTAGGAACCAGGGGCCAAGAGACCCAGTACTTC.

The chain uses TRBV3-1 (or the pseudogene TRBV3-2) and TRBJ2-5, with a tentative D call TRBD1 (5 bases). Germline CDR1 LGHDT, CDR2 YNNKEL (reference sequence). There are 14 residues in the CDR3. V lost 5 bases and J lost 4, with 14 bases in between. CDR3 region: CASSGLKGRETQYF. The CDR3 DNA sequence: TGTGCCAGCAGCGGTTTGAAGGGGCGAGAGACCCAGTACTTC.

This sequence joins TRBV6-5 and TRBJ1-5, with a weak D call TRBD1 (5 bases). There are 11 residues in the CDR3. Trimming pared 8 bases from V and 9 bases from J, leaving 11 bases between. CDR1 and CDR2 from the germline V gene are MNHEY and SVGAGI. CDR3 coding DNA: TGTGCCAGCGGACGCGACAGGCCCCAGCATTTT. Amino acid sequence: CASGRDRPQHF.

The chain uses TRBV28 and TRBJ1-5; possible D gene TRBD1, 5 bases. The V end lost 4 bases, the J end lost 0 bases, and 7 bases lay between the germline ends. Germline lookup yields CDR1 MDHEN and CDR2 SYDVKM. This CDR3 contains 14 residues. CDR3 sequence: CASSSTDSNQPQHF. The CDR3 nucleotides read TGTGCCAGCAGTTCGACAGATAGCAATCAGCCCCAGCATTTT.

This clone was counted once. The rearrangement joins TRBV7-9 to TRBJ1-2, with D maybe TRBD1 (6 bases). The V end lost 5 bases, the J end lost 6 bases, and 13 bases lay between the germline ends. The CDR3 totals 13 residues. Germline V gene data show CDR1 as SEHNR and CDR2 as FQNEAQ (reference sequence). CDR3 coding DNA: TGTGCCAGCAGCCCCCCCGGGACAAATGGCTACACCTTC. Residues: CASSPPGTNGYTF.